This is a list of T cell receptor beta chains from one sample in a study of T cell responses to AZD1222 COVID-19 vaccine. Profiled with immunoSEQ multiplex PCR; TCRdb holds only in-frame clones, not every one. The table has roughly 150,000 clones, 80% to 90% seen once. This specimen consisted of peripheral blood, obtained 28 days after the second AZD1222 dose. The receptor set was obtained from an adult who received the AZD1222 COVID-19 vaccine. The CDR3 runs from the conserved cysteine through the conserved F or W. The order of the fields is CDR3 protein, V gene.

CASSQLATSYNEQFF TRBV4-3
CASSPGQGASNTEAFF TRBV18
CASSREAGGGGELFF TRBV5-4
CATSRDGASQDEQFF TRBV15
CASSLGGGSGYTF TRBV4-3
CASSLIGAGGGEQYF TRBV7-2
CASSQEAGGEKKAKNIQYF TRBV4-3
CASSATAIGELFF TRBV6-4
CASSPKTGHYGNTIYF TRBV5-6
CASSPLRGREGAGELFF TRBV14
CASSSRGARELFF TRBV5-4
CASSFSLSSYNSPLHF TRBV28
CARRKAVADDEQYF TRBV5-1
CASSPWTGGPLDGNTIYF TRBV4-3
CASGRSTPGFYGYTF TRBV5-6
CASSLALYNEQFF TRBV5-5
CASSVRPGLAGASNEQYF TRBV11-2
CASSGTTSYNEQFF TRBV27
CASSLSGRAYEQYF TRBV28
CASSLGQGGETQYF TRBV5-1
CASSLIGPAEAFF TRBV12-3/TRBV12-4
CAISGPLQGDGTDTQYF TRBV10-3
CASSGTLVNTEAFF TRBV2
CASSQTGSSTDTQYF TRBV6-5
CASSQRTGGETQYF TRBV3-1/TRBV3-2
CASAAGYNSPLHF TRBV11-3
CASRPGQGYSEQFF TRBV28
CASRDIGQASYNSPLHF TRBV27
CASSLSPSPDTQYF TRBV7-3
CASSLRPDGIYGYTF TRBV7-2
CASSWGPGNSPLHF TRBV7-2
CASSLGTGGDNQPQHF TRBV5-1
CASSSFLGGLFF TRBV12-3/TRBV12-4
CASIPSGSSDTQYF TRBV28
CAISGDFYGYTF TRBV10-3
CASSPGSNYGYTF TRBV18
CASSAEGTGGSGELFF TRBV5-1
CATQQGGRNIQYF TRBV12-3/TRBV12-4
CASSLVGLEQYF TRBV5-5
CAWSDTGAGYTF TRBV30
CASSPLVTDTQYF TRBV28
CASSLRGDTEAFF TRBV6-6
CASSRQVEQYF TRBV2
CASSTGPPRGYTF TRBV5-1
CASSSRLTGVNGYTF TRBV18
CASSIGSRVNQPQHF TRBV19
CASSLYGGYTF TRBV5-5
CASSLDRGNYEQYF TRBV5-4
CASSLSGLAVTYNEQFF TRBV5-6
CASSDRGLAGVTGELFF TRBV19
CASRDWTSTNSPLHF TRBV2
CASSFSGEQFF TRBV7-2
CASSQLTGTGETEAFF TRBV14
CASSSPGQGVRETQYF TRBV28
CASSPRTASYNEQFF TRBV11-1